These 30 T cell receptor beta chains came from one sample sequenced in a study of T cells in Graves' hyperthyroidism and ophthalmopathy. Amplified TCR beta CDR3 regions derived from RNA transcripts. RT-PCR in the first round (using the HTBI primer set) targeted the TCR CDR3. TCRdb re-derived calls from the multiplex PCR reads in MiXCR, one entry per CDR3 protein. In the table there are 400,000 to 600,000 distinct CDR3 sequences, less than 25% of which are singletons. Sequenced sample: blood. Receptors originate from a young man with Graves' hyperthyroidism.

CDR3 amino acids: CASSLVGGGGSPLHF. CDR3 nucleotides: TGCGCCAGCAGCTTGGTAGGGGGCGGCGGCTCACCCCTCCACTTT. The chain carries TRBV5-1 and TRBJ1-6, with 7 nucleotides matching TRBD1. The CDR3 loop spans 15 amino acids. Germline CDR1 and CDR2: SGHRS and YFSETQ. V shed 0 bases and J 10 bases; nucleotides not matched to a gene: 7.

There are many counts of this clonotype. The gene calls are TRBV10-3 and TRBJ1-5; a weak D match, TRBD1 (5 bases). This CDR3 spans 13 amino acids. Trimming took 3 bases from V and 5 from J, leaving 8 bases between them. Germline V gene sequence: CDR1 ENHRY, CDR2 SYGVKD. As DNA, the CDR3 is TGTGCCATCAGTGAAGACAGTTATCAGCCCCAGCATTTT. Amino acids: CAISEDSYQPQHF.

In its sample, this clonotype was seen many times. The chain recombines TRBV20-1 with TRBJ2-7; D uncertain. V was pared by 5 bases and J by 0 bases, with 8 bases between. The CDR3 is made up of 12 amino acids. From germline, CDR1 is DFQATT and CDR2 SNEGSKA (reference sequence). The CDR3 reads CSAGLNSYEQYF. CDR3 DNA sequence: TGCAGTGCTGGGCTGAACTCCTACGAGCAGTACTTC.

J is TRBJ1-5 and V is TRBV29-1; D remains ambiguous. Trimming cost V 4 bases and J 4 bases, with 8 bases left between them. The CDR3 totals 12 residues. Per germline, CDR1 SQVTM and CDR2 ANQGSEA. The CDR3 sequence: CSVGVQNQPQHF. The DNA for the CDR3 is TGCAGCGTTGGGGTGCAAAATCAGCCCCAGCATTTT.

In its sample, this clonotype was seen many times. V usage is TRBV6-2 or TRBV6-3 and J usage is TRBJ1-2; TRBD1 matches 9 bases. Germline loops: CDR1 MNHEY, CDR2 SVGEGT. Trimming took 0 bases from V and 3 from J; bases not matched to a gene: 5. CDR3 size: 16 residues. CDR3 DNA: TGTGCCAGCAGTTACTCGAAAACAGGGGGCGACTATGGCTACACCTTC. Its translation: CASSYSKTGGDYGYTF.

About this clonotype: This may stem from a read error, because a much larger clone lies one nucleotide away. V gene TRBV10-3 combines with J gene TRBJ2-1; 12 positions match TRBD2. From germline, CDR1 is ENHRY and CDR2 SYGVKD. This CDR3 has 16 amino acids. CDR3 coding DNA: TGTGCCATCAGTGAGGGACTAGCGGGACCCTACAATGAGGAGTTCTTC. Translating gives CAISEGLAGPYNEEFF.

This clonotype was counted between two and nine times. The J gene is TRBJ2-7, the V gene TRBV4-1; D call uncertain. Per the germline V gene, CDR1 is MGHRA and CDR2 is YSYEKL. Trimming took off 3 bases at V and 3 bases at J, with 12 bases between the two ends. The CDR3 has 14 residues. Here the CDR3 reads CASSQSFRFYEQYF. In DNA, the CDR3 is TGCGCCAGCAGCCAGAGCTTCAGGTTCTACGAGCAGTACTTC.

Points on this clonotype: A read error may account for a junction end that differs from germline. The V and J genes are TRBV20-1 and TRBJ1-1; D may be TRBD1 (5 bases). The CDR3 has 12 amino acids. Germline V gene lookup returns CDR1 DFQATT and CDR2 SNEGSKA (reference sequence). CDR3 DNA: TGCACCCGGTACGAGGGGAACACTGAAGCTTGCTTT. As protein: CTRYEGNTEACF.

This clonotype has a count of ten or more. J is TRBJ2-3 and V is TRBV12-3 or TRBV12-4; D unclear. V lost 3 bases and J 7 bases, leaving 11 bases between the germline ends. The CDR3 totals 13 residues. CDR3: CASSFRARNTQYF. DNA for the CDR3: TGTGCCAGCAGTTTTCGGGCAAGGAATACGCAGTATTTT.

This rearrangement joins TRBV5-1 to TRBJ1-2; 9 nucleotides align to TRBD1. CDR3 length: 13 amino acids. After removal of 3 bases from V and 7 bases from J, the junction contained 4 bases not matched to a gene. The germline V gene has CDR1 SGHRS and CDR2 YFSETQ. The CDR3 protein is CASSSGQGFGYTF. DNA for the CDR3: TGCGCCAGCAGCTCAGGACAGGGGTTTGGCTACACCTTC.

This clonotype was seen many times. The chain carries TRBV19 and TRBJ1-5; no reliable D call. The CDR3 has 12 amino acids. Germline V gene lookup returns CDR1 LNHDA and CDR2 SQIVND (reference sequence). V lost 7 bases and J 5 bases, leaving 9 bases between the germline ends. DNA for the CDR3: TGTGCCAGTACGGGAGGAGATCAGCCCCAGCATTTT. Its protein product is CASTGGDQPQHF.

This clonotype was counted a few times. The chain has TRBV6-2 or TRBV6-3 and TRBJ2-3; TRBD2 aligns across 10 bases. CDR1 and CDR2 from the germline V gene are MNHEY and SVGEGT. The CDR3 covers 15 residues. V was pared by 5 bases and J by 2 bases, with 4 bases of the junction left unmatched. The CDR3 region has the DNA TGTGCCAGCAGTAACGGACTAGCGGACACAGATACGCAGTATTTT. Its protein product is CASSNGLADTDTQYF.

DNA of the CDR3: TGCGCCAGCAGCTTGGAACAGGTTGCTCGAACAGATACGCAGTATTTT. Residues: CASSLEQVARTDTQYF. This chain uses TRBV5-1 with TRBJ2-3; D is possibly TRBD1 (5 bases). Germline values: CDR1 SGHRS, CDR2 YFSETQ. Trimming took off 0 bases at V and 3 bases at J, with 14 bases between the two ends. The CDR3 is made up of 16 amino acids.

This clonotype was found a few times. For the CDR3, the DNA is TGTGCTAGTGGTTTGGTAGTAGGGCCCAATGTGGAGACCCAGTACTTC. Protein product: CASGLVVGPNVETQYF. V usage is TRBV12-5 and J usage is TRBJ2-5; D remains unclear. Germline V gene sequence: CDR1 LGHNT, CDR2 FRNRAP. The CDR3 covers 16 residues. V lost 0 bases and J 5 bases, leaving 16 bases between the germline ends.

This clonotype was recorded many times. The V gene is TRBV20-1, the J gene TRBJ2-7, with D possibly being TRBD1 or TRBD2 (5 bases each). The CDR3 extends over 13 amino acids. Trimming removed 3 bases from V and 3 bases from J, with 12 bases in between. CDR1 DFQATT and CDR2 SNEGSKA come from the germline V gene (reference sequence). This chain's CDR3 is CSARILGDYEQYF. CDR3 coding DNA: TGCAGTGCTAGGATTCTGGGGGACTACGAGCAGTACTTC.

This chain joins TRBV11-1 and TRBJ2-2; 7 nucleotides line up with TRBD2. J was trimmed by 2 bases and V by 2 bases; bases with no gene match: 8. The germline V gene has CDR1 SGHAT and CDR2 FQDESV (reference sequence). The CDR3 covers 17 residues. The CDR3 bases are TGTGCCAGCAGCTTATACCCCGGGGACTACAACACCGGGGAGCTGTTTTTT. Translated: CASSLYPGDYNTGELFF.

This clonotype was seen more than once but under ten times. This chain joins TRBV28 and TRBJ2-7; D unresolved. The CDR3 contains 10 residues. In germline, CDR1 is MDHEN, CDR2 SYDVKM. With 5 bases removed from V and 7 bases from J, the gap between germline ends came to 6 bases. The CDR3 DNA follows: TGTGCCAGCAGTCGAAAGGAGCAGTACTTC. This codes for CASSRKEQYF.

This clonotype was seen more than once but under ten times. This sequence joins TRBV12-3 or TRBV12-4 and TRBJ1-5; weak D call: TRBD1 (6 bases). CDR3 length: 15 residues. V gave up 5 bases and J gave up 0 bases, with 11 bases separating them. The CDR3 loop reads CASSRQAYSNQPQHF. The CDR3, as DNA: TGTGCCAGCAGTCGACAGGCGTATAGCAATCAGCCCCAGCATTTT.

This chain links TRBV29-1 with TRBJ2-7, with TRBD1 matching 11 bases. This CDR3 spans 13 amino acids. V was clipped by 6 bases and J by 4 bases; unmatched bases: 5. Germline CDR1 reads SQVTM; CDR2 reads ANQGSEA. CDR3 sequence: CSVSGTGGYEQYF. The CDR3 DNA reads as TGCAGCGTGTCCGGGACAGGGGGTTACGAGCAGTACTTC.

This rearrangement joins TRBV7-8 to TRBJ1-5; D gene unclear. Germline V gene lookup returns CDR1 SGHVS and CDR2 FQNEAQ. The V and J ends lost 1 base and 1 base respectively, with 11 bases between them. There are 16 residues in the CDR3. Here the CDR3 reads CASSLGYQASNQPQHF. In DNA form, the CDR3 reads TGTGCCAGCAGCTTAGGCTACCAAGCGAGCAATCAGCCCCAGCATTTT. Full variable domain (rest looked up from reference TRBV7-8 and TRBJ1-5): GAGVSQSPRYKVAKRGQDVALRCDPISGHVSLFWYQQALGQGPEFLTYFQNEAQLDKSGLPSDRFFAERPEGSVSTLKIQRTQQEDSAVYLCASSLGYQASNQPQHFGDGTRLSIL.

About this clonotype itself: Given a much more abundant clone one base away, this may be a read error. In DNA, the CDR3 is TGTGTCAGCAGTAATGGACCGGGCCTAGGCGACACTGAAGCTTTCTTT. It is translated as CVSSNGPGLGDTEAFF. The chain uses TRBV6-1 and TRBJ1-1; D is ambiguous. This CDR3 is 16 amino acids long. Germline loops: CDR1 MNHNS, CDR2 SASEGT.

In its sample, this clonotype was seen a few times. Relative to the germline gene, one junction end is altered; a read error may explain this. V gene TRBV11-2 combines with J gene TRBJ2-4; perhaps D is TRBD1 or TRBD2 (5 bases each). Per the germline V gene, CDR1 is SGHAT and CDR2 is FQNNGV. The CDR3 covers 16 residues. CDR3: CASRNGTVLAKNIKYF. CDR3 coding DNA: TGTGCCAGCAGGAACGGGACGGTCCTAGCCAAAAACATTAAGTACTTC.

At least ten counts were recorded for this clonotype. This sequence joins TRBV6-1 and TRBJ1-5; tentatively, D is TRBD1 (5 bases). Trimming took 0 bases from V and 0 from J, leaving 15 bases between them. The CDR3 is 18 residues long. Looked up from germline, CDR1 is MNHNS and CDR2 is SASEGT. CDR3 coding DNA: TGTGCCAGCAGTGAAGCTATGAGGGGAAGGTATAGCAATCAGCCCCAGCATTTT. It encodes CASSEAMRGRYSNQPQHF.

This clonotype was counted ten times or more. The chain has TRBV10-3 and TRBJ2-2; D gene unclear. Germline loops: CDR1 ENHRY, CDR2 SYGVKD. The CDR3 sequence is 14 residues long. V lost 3 bases to trimming and J lost 4 bases, with 9 bases between them. CDR3 DNA: TGTGCCATCAGTGACGCCTCCGTCACCGGGGAGCTGTTTTTT. Protein product: CAISDASVTGELFF.

This clonotype was seen many times. The J gene is TRBJ2-2, the V gene TRBV28; no clear D gene. Germline lookup yields CDR1 MDHEN and CDR2 SYDVKM. The CDR3 covers 14 residues. V was shortened by 3 bases and J by 13 bases, with 18 bases between the two germline ends. The DNA of the CDR3 is TGTGCCAGCAGTTTGTTCGGCGGCGGTCCCGGGCTGTTTTTT. Its protein product is CASSLFGGGPGLFF. The full variable domain, with the rest looked up from reference TRBV28 and TRBJ2-2, is DVKVTQSSRYLVKRTGEKVFLECVQDMDHENMFWYRQDPGLGLRLIYFSYDVKMKEKGDIPEGYSVSREKKERFSLILESASTNQTSMYLCASSLFGGGPGLFFGEGSRLTVL.

This clonotype was picked up many times. The rearrangement links TRBV20-1 to TRBJ2-2, with D tentatively TRBD1 or TRBD2 (5 bases each). The CDR3 is made up of 15 amino acids. CDR1 and CDR2 (germline): DFQATT, SNEGSKA (reference sequence). Trimming stripped 4 bases from V and 0 bases from J, with 12 bases between. The CDR3 DNA reads TGCAGTGCTACTCCGGGACGCTCGAACACCGGGGAGCTGTTTTTT. Encoded protein: CSATPGRSNTGELFF.

A few counts support this clonotype. The CDR3 nucleotides read TGTGCCAGCAGCCCCCCGCCTAGCGGAGTTTACGAGCAGTACTTC. It translates to CASSPPPSGVYEQYF. The chain recombines TRBV7-2 with TRBJ2-7; the match to TRBD2 covers 7 bases. Per germline, CDR1 SGHTA and CDR2 FQGNSA. This CDR3 comprises 15 residues. J was trimmed by 4 bases and V by 5 bases; bases with no gene match: 11.

This clonotype was counted only a few times. V and J are TRBV20-1 and TRBJ2-7; 7 bases are shared with TRBD2. Germline CDR1 is DFQATT and CDR2 is SNEGSKA (reference sequence). CDR3 length equals 12 residues. V gave up 1 base and J gave up 7 bases; unmatched junction bases: 4. The CDR3 protein is CSARARGVEQYF. CDR3 DNA: TGCAGTGCTAGAGCTCGGGGGGTTGAGCAGTACTTC.

This clonotype has a count of ten or more. This chain's CDR3 is CASSFLDGNTIYF. The CDR3 nucleotides read TGTGCCAGCAGTTTTTTGGATGGAAACACCATATATTTT. This chain joins TRBV12-3 or TRBV12-4 and TRBJ1-3; no clear D gene. This CDR3 contains 13 residues. V was clipped by 3 bases and J by 3 bases, with 6 bases between them.

The chain uses TRBV4-1 and TRBJ1-6; 9 positions agree with TRBD1. Germline CDR1 is MGHRA and CDR2 is YSYEKL. The length of the CDR3 is 18 residues. V shed 2 bases, J shed 0 bases, and the junction held 5 bases outside the gene matches. The CDR3 here is CASSQFGQGSSYNSPLHF. In DNA, the CDR3 is TGCGCCAGCAGCCAATTCGGACAGGGGAGCTCCTATAATTCACCCCTCCACTTT.